This T cell receptor beta chain was found in a study of T-cell reconstitution after alpha-beta-depleted transplantation in children. The V segment lost 4 bases and the J segment 2 bases; nucleotides outside the gene matches: 5. The CDR3 contains 16 residues. CDR1 ENHRY and CDR2 SYGVKD come from the germline V gene. Unique molecular identifiers tagged the TCRbeta library. TCRdb independently ran MiXCR on the PCR reads; one entry per CDR3 protein. This sample has more than 500,000 distinct CDR3 sequences, with over 9.5% found just once. The genes are TRBV10-3 and TRBJ1-3, with TRBD1 matching 10 bases. The sequence derives from a female patient under 10 years old who had a stem cell transplant for aplastic anemia, so the T cells may come from the graft donor. Specimen: PBMCs, mostly from graft donor cells, collected 180 days after TCRalphabeta/CD19-depleted stem cell transplant. CDR3: CAISASGQGTGNTIYF. The CDR3 coding sequence is TGTGCCATCAGTGCCTCGGGACAGGGGACTGGAAACACCATATATTTT.